Listed here are 21 T cell receptor beta chains from one sample, sequenced in a study of T cells in Graves' hyperthyroidism and ophthalmopathy. Regions amplified from RNA transcripts were the TCR beta CDR3 regions. First-round RT-PCR with HTBI primers amplified the TCR CDR3 region. TCRdb itself ran the multiplex PCR reads through MiXCR, one entry per CDR3 protein. This sample has roughly 510,000 distinct CDR3 sequences, with 20% found just once. Sequencing was carried out using blood. The receptors come from a man aged 18 to 30 with Graves' hyperthyroidism.

This clonotype was picked up many times. The V call is TRBV6-6, the J call TRBJ1-2; 7 nucleotides match TRBD1. J gave up 4 bases and V 6 bases, and 5 bases lay outside the gene matches. This CDR3 has 13 amino acids. Germline V CDR1 and CDR2: MNHNY, SVGAGI (reference sequence). The CDR3 DNA sequence: TGTGCCAGCAGAAACAGGGGACTCTATGGCTACACCTTC. Its protein is CASRNRGLYGYTF.

The chain couples TRBV11-2 to TRBJ1-6; TRBD1 might be the D (6 bases). V was trimmed by 4 bases and J by 4 bases, leaving 11 bases between them. Germline CDR1 and CDR2: SGHAT and FQNNGV. This CDR3 comprises 15 residues. The CDR3 region has the DNA TGTGCCAGCAGCTCCCAACAGGGTTATAATTCACCCCTCCACTTT. Protein sequence: CASSSQQGYNSPLHF.

The table lists this clonotype with a few counts. This chain links TRBV12-3 or TRBV12-4 with TRBJ1-1, with TRBD1 as a possible D gene (6 bases). This CDR3 region has 16 residues. V gave up 5 bases and J gave up 7 bases, with 23 bases separating them. The CDR3 sequence: CASSLDRGLTGGEAFF. In nucleotides, the CDR3 is TGTGCCAGCAGTCTGGACAGAGGGTTGACGGGGGGTGAAGCTTTCTTT.

This clonotype has at least ten counts. Just one base apart from a much larger clone, this may be a read error. The chain couples TRBV6-1 to TRBJ1-2; the D is unclear. V was shortened by 0 bases and J by 10 bases, with 9 bases between the two germline ends. Germline assignment: CDR1 MNHNS and CDR2 SASEGT. The length of the CDR3 is 12 residues. This chain's CDR3 is CASSEAGKDYTF. The DNA for the CDR3 is TGTGCCAGCAGTGAAGCAGGGAAGGACTACACCTTC.

The gene calls are TRBV10-3 and TRBJ1-2, with D possibly matching TRBD1 (6 bases). Trimming left V 5 bases short and J 0 bases short, with 16 bases between. This CDR3 spans 16 amino acids. Germline V gene data show CDR1 as ENHRY and CDR2 as SYGVKD. Written as DNA, the CDR3 is TGTGCCATCAGTAATGCGGGACGGACAGCTAACTATGGCTACACCTTC. It codes for CAISNAGRTANYGYTF.

This clonotype occurred a few times. DNA of the CDR3: TGTGCCAGCAGTTACAATTACCGGCAGGTCCAAGAGACCCAGTACTTC. It is translated as CASSYNYRQVQETQYF. The rearrangement uses TRBV6-2 or TRBV6-3 and TRBJ2-5; no firm D call. The CDR3 consists of 16 residues. V was trimmed by 2 bases and J by 1 base, leaving 14 bases between them. Germline V gives CDR1 MNHEY, CDR2 SVGEGT.

This clonotype was seen ten or more times. The chain uses TRBV6-1 and TRBJ2-5; D tentatively reads TRBD1 or TRBD2 (5 bases each). Trimming pared 6 bases from V and 4 bases from J, leaving 12 bases between. The germline gives CDR1 MNHNS, CDR2 SASEGT. This CDR3 contains 13 residues. The CDR3 sequence: CASSLRGPETQYF. DNA for the CDR3: TGTGCCAGCAGCCTCCGGGGCCCAGAGACCCAGTACTTC.

This clonotype has at least ten counts. The DNA of the CDR3 is TGTGCCAGCAGCTTAGGCCCCCGGGGGGAGACCCAGTACTTC. This codes for CASSLGPRGETQYF. The genes are TRBV7-8 and TRBJ2-5; a weak D match, TRBD2 (6 bases). Germline CDR1 and CDR2: SGHVS and FQNEAQ. V was clipped by 1 base and J by 5 bases, with 11 bases between them. The CDR3 runs 14 residues. The variable domain in full, with the rest retrieved from reference TRBV7-8 and TRBJ2-5, is GAGVSQSPRYKVAKRGQDVALRCDPISGHVSLFWYQQALGQGPEFLTYFQNEAQLDKSGLPSDRFFAERPEGSVSTLKIQRTQQEDSAVYLCASSLGPRGETQYFGPGTRLLVL.

This clonotype was observed a few times. CDR3 amino acids: CASSPRGTGVTDTQYF. CDR3 sequence (DNA): TGTGCCAGCAGCCCGCGCGGGACAGGGGTCACAGATACGCAGTATTTT. V usage is TRBV11-2 and J usage is TRBJ2-3; 10 positions match TRBD1. V lost 5 bases and J lost 2; bases outside the gene matches: 7. This CDR3 region has 16 residues. CDR1 is SGHAT, CDR2 FQNNGV, per germline. The whole variable domain, remainder taken from reference TRBV11-2 and TRBJ2-3, is EAGVAQSPRYKIIEKRQSVAFWCNPISGHATLYWYQQILGQGPKLLIQFQNNGVVDDSQLPKDRFSAERLKGVDSTLKIQPAKLEDSAVYLCASSPRGTGVTDTQYFGPGTRLTVL.

The chain recombines TRBV18 with TRBJ2-7; possibly TRBD2 for D (5 bases). The ends were cut back, 4 bases at V and 3 bases at J, with 10 bases in the middle. This CDR3 contains 13 residues. CDR1 is KGHSH and CDR2 is LQKENI in the germline V gene. The CDR3 bases are TGTGCCAGCTCACAGCAACTAGTCTACGAGCAGTACTTC. Translating gives CASSQQLVYEQYF.

This clonotype was recorded many times. The chain carries TRBV28 and TRBJ1-1; 9 nucleotides align to TRBD1. CDR3 length: 16 amino acids. The trim removed 6 bases at V and 0 bases at J, leaving 8 bases unmatched. CDR1 is MDHEN and CDR2 is SYDVKM in the germline V gene. This chain's CDR3 is CASSSPGQGMNTEAFF. DNA of the CDR3: TGTGCCAGCAGCTCGCCCGGACAGGGGATGAACACTGAAGCTTTCTTT.

The CDR3 DNA follows: TGTGCCTGGATACCTCGGACGGTTTACACTGAAGCTTTCTTT. Amino acids: CAWIPRTVYTEAFF. The rearrangement links TRBV30 to TRBJ1-1; D remains unclear. The CDR3 is made up of 14 amino acids. V was cut by 4 bases and J by 3 bases, with 15 bases left in between. Germline V gene lookup returns CDR1 GTSNPN and CDR2 SVGIG (reference sequence).

This clonotype was seen at least ten times. This chain connects TRBV11-3 to TRBJ1-1; D remains ambiguous. The V gene lost 2 bases and the J gene lost 1 base, with 8 bases spanning the gap. This CDR3 is 14 amino acids long. CDR1 is SGHNT and CDR2 is YENEEA in the germline V gene. This CDR3 reads CASSLRARNTEAFF. The DNA of the CDR3 is TGTGCCAGCAGCTTAAGAGCCCGGAACACTGAAGCTTTCTTT.

This clonotype came up many times. The chain uses TRBV25-1 and TRBJ1-5; TRBD1 is a possible D gene (5 bases). CDR3 length: 15 residues. The V and J ends lost 1 base and 2 bases respectively, with 9 bases between them. Germline V gives CDR1 MGHDK, CDR2 SYGVNS. The CDR3 loop reads CASSEWRGRNQPQHF. In DNA, the CDR3 is TGTGCCAGCAGTGAATGGAGGGGCCGCAATCAGCCCCAGCATTTT.

This clonotype has just a few counts. This may be a read error: a much more frequent sequence differs by one nucleotide. The gene calls are TRBV12-3 or TRBV12-4 and TRBJ2-2, with D hard to call. V shed 7 bases and J shed 7 bases, with 13 bases lying between them. This CDR3 has 13 residues. CDR3 in amino acids: CASTFVGGGELFF. CDR3 coding DNA: TGTGCCAGCACGTTTGTAGGCGGCGGGGAGCTGTTTTTT.

This clonotype appeared many times. V is TRBV2 and J is TRBJ2-7; possibly TRBD2 for D (6 bases). Germline values: CDR1 SNHLY, CDR2 FYNNEI. V lost 5 bases and J 2 bases, leaving 16 bases between the germline ends. There are 15 residues in the CDR3. CDR3 nucleotide sequence: TGTGCCAGCAGTTCTGGGCGGGGCGCTACCTACGAGCAGTACTTC. It is translated as CASSSGRGATYEQYF. The full variable domain, rest sourced from reference TRBV2 and TRBJ2-7, is EPEVTQTPSHQVTQMGQEVILRCVPISNHLYFYWYRQILGQKVEFLVSFYNNEISEKSEIFDDQFSVERPDGSNFTLKIRSTKLEDSAMYFCASSSGRGATYEQYFGPGTRLTVT.

The table lists this clonotype with many counts. This rearrangement joins TRBV28 to TRBJ1-1; no reliable D call. V lost 10 bases and J lost 1, with 13 bases in between. The CDR3 contains 13 residues. In germline, CDR1 is MDHEN, CDR2 SYDVKM. The CDR3 is CATGVHGNTEAFF. The CDR3, as DNA: TGTGCCACAGGAGTGCATGGGAACACTGAAGCTTTCTTT.

The chain carries TRBV6-1 and TRBJ1-2; D not resolved. Germline CDR1 reads MNHNS; CDR2 reads SASEGT. V shed 6 bases and J shed 4 bases, with 24 bases lying between them. The length of the CDR3 is 17 residues. This CDR3 reads CASSSTKRVDGPYGYTF. CDR3 sequence (DNA): TGTGCCAGCAGCTCCACGAAGCGAGTGGACGGACCCTATGGCTACACCTTC.

The V gene is TRBV28, the J gene TRBJ2-7, with D perhaps TRBD1 (6 bases). Trimming left V 4 bases short and J 4 bases short, with 23 bases between. In germline, CDR1 is MDHEN, CDR2 SYDVKM. CDR3 length: 17 amino acids. The CDR3 spells CASSSWGLQGTGYEQYF. CDR3 DNA: TGTGCCAGCAGTTCGTGGGGCCTACAGGGAACAGGATACGAGCAGTACTTC.

This clonotype showed up many times. This chain joins TRBV19 and TRBJ1-1; D gene ambiguous. With 7 bases removed from V and 5 bases from J, the gap between germline ends came to 14 bases. The germline V gene has CDR1 LNHDA and CDR2 SQIVND (reference sequence). This CDR3 spans 13 amino acids. CDR3 in amino acids: CASNGGVITEAFF. CDR3 sequence (DNA): TGTGCCAGTAACGGCGGTGTGATAACTGAAGCTTTCTTT.

The chain recombines TRBV11-1 with TRBJ1-5; possible D gene TRBD1, 5 bases. Between the trimmed V and J ends, which lost 3 bases and 0 bases, there was a span of 12 bases. CDR1 is SGHAT, CDR2 FQDESV, per germline (reference sequence). The CDR3 covers 16 residues. The DNA for the CDR3 is TGTGCCAGCAGCTTCGGGGGGATTCCTAGCAATCAGCCCCAGCATTTT. This sequence encodes CASSFGGIPSNQPQHF.